This entry features one T cell receptor (beta chain) sequence. This clonotype was counted at least ten times. Its antigen target is currently unknown. Base-call qualities are not available, and no considerably larger clone is one nucleotide away. The receptor library was made with PCR. The listed sequencing device is Illumina HiSeq 2500. To normalize quantification of the TCRbeta repertoire, the TCR libraries were built with molecular barcoding that relied on unique molecular identifiers. TCRdb passed the public sequencing reads through fastp at Q25 and MiXCR, retaining productive beta sequences. Records with the same CDR3 protein are collapsed into one entry carrying the most frequent genes and DNA. The sample table shows approximately 500,000 distinct CDR3 sequences, and under 12% are seen once. Clones ranked in the top ten supply about 2.1% of the sample. These data originate in a study of T-cell reconstitution after alpha-beta-depleted transplantation in children (dated by TCRdb to about 2016). At the level of the whole study: Using TCR repertoire profiling, the study quantitatively followed how T-cell immune reconstitution unfolded in children after TCRalphabeta/CD19-depleted allogeneic hematopoietic cell transplantation. Summary of the overall study and its limitations: The frequencies of hyperexpanded clones fell over the following months, and after one year, T-cell counts and TCRbeta diversity were mostly attributed to newly produced T cells. In some patients, the high TCRbeta diversity seen at day 60 was put down to recipient T cells and intrathymic progenitors that had survived conditioning. The apparently early alphabetaT-cell count recovery about two months after transplant was reportedly dependent on only several hundred rapidly expanded clones derived from non-depleted graft cells.

The CDR3 runs 17 amino acids, cysteine and phenylalanine included. Only CDR3 DNA is held: 51 bases, read in frame from base 1. V is cut back by 0 bases and J by 0 bases, with 3 bases in the junction unmatched. Sequences LGHNA (CDR1) and YSLEER (CDR2) are obtained from the germline V gene. Sample treatment or condition, as interpreted from the label and publication: allogeneic hematopoietic cell transplantation with graft depleted of TCRalphabeta T cells and CD19 B cells. TCRalphabeta/CD19-depleted allogeneic hematopoietic cell grafts were given to the transplant recipients, all of whom were children.

Source: PBMCs, taken before TCRalphabeta/CD19-depleted stem cell transplant. The chain links TRBV4-3 with TRBJ2-4; 9 middle bases align to TRBD1. This clonotype originated in a child between 2 and 9 years old with inherited bone marrow failure, due to receive a stem cell transplant. The bases are TGCGCCAGCAGCCAAGATACAGGGGGCGGAGCCAAAAACATTCAGTACTTC. It translates to CASSQDTGGGAKNIQYF.